This TCR beta chain is drawn from a study of cytomegalovirus exposure and HLA in healthy donors. Study outcomes and limitations: Rarity held for most TCR sequences, but there were some public TCRs that occurred in many donors. Published work reported that the classifier diagnosed cytomegalovirus status with high specificity and sensitivity. Associated with cytomegalovirus, according to the listing, were around 160 TCR beta chains.

CDR1 MDHEN and CDR2 SYDVKM come from the germline V gene. The V gene lost 1 base and the J gene lost 3 bases, with 14 bases spanning the gap. CDR3 length equals 16 residues. PCR employed 60 Vbeta and 13 Jbeta primers. Only in-frame clones appear in the TCRdb table, and some are missing; sequencing was by immunoSEQ multiplex PCR. This table has around 140,000 clones, approximately 79% appearing once. As concerns this clone: Its antigen is undetermined.

The donors comprised healthy bone marrow donors. The chain couples TRBV28 to TRBJ2-3; D is ambiguous. Sequencing was performed on PBMCs. The receptor comes from a woman in her twenties or thirties in good health and CMV-seronegative. CDR3 protein: CASSLLMVTATDTQYF. The CDR3 DNA is TGTGCCAGCAGTTTATTGATGGTAACAGCTACAGATACGCAGTATTTT.